In its sample, the clone carrying this T cell receptor beta chain ranks as medium-sized (0.01 to 0.1%). Its antigen is as yet unknown. A unique molecular identifier was carried by every single TCR cDNA molecule. MiXCR, applied by TCRdb to the 5' RACE reads, yields one record per CDR3 protein. The table lists some 11,000 distinct CDR3 sequences, about 6% of them singletons. This sample is drawn from a study of spatial heterogeneity in lung cancer. Study-wide results and caveats: Ubiquitous, expanded tumor-derived TCRs were more frequently observed in blood at resection than at follow-up.

Time point indicated: sample taken at primary tumor resection. This receptor was identified in a male donor with early-stage non-small cell lung cancer. The sample consisted of PBMCs, taken at surgery.

The DNA for the CDR3 is TGTGCCAGCAGCTATGGACCTATTGGGAAGGAGTACTTC. This translates into CASSYGPIGKEYF. The chain uses TRBV28 and TRBJ2-7, with D hard to call. Looked up from germline, CDR1 is MDHEN and CDR2 is SYDVKM. The ends were cut back, 6 bases at V and 11 bases at J, with 20 bases in the middle. The CDR3 covers 13 residues.